The T cell receptor (beta chain) described here comes from a study of breast tumors, draining lymph nodes, adjacent tissues. Samples came from axillary lymph nodes draining the breast cancer. Study results and limitations: The lymph node origin of tumor T cells was framed as consistent with a hypothesis, not demonstrated. Compared with basal-like, luminal-like tumors shared significantly more repertoire with nontumor tissue. Tumor TCR diversity was below lymph nodes but above nontumor tissue.

This clonotype was detected ten times or more. Its antigen is unidentified. V gave up 4 bases and J gave up 5 bases; unmatched junction bases: 0. This CDR3 region has 12 residues. Germline loops: CDR1 DFQATT, CDR2 SNEGSKA (reference sequence). TCRdb re-derived calls from the multiplex PCR reads in MiXCR, one entry per CDR3 protein. The sample contains under 250,000 distinct CDR3 sequences, roughly 30% of which appear only once. Sequences were obtained from axillary lymph node tissue. The source of this sequence is a female donor with breast cancer. Some clones in this sample may be carry-over from other donors' samples. This sequence joins TRBV20-1 and TRBJ2-5; 11 bases map to TRBD2. The CDR3, as DNA: TGCAGTGCTATAGCGGGAGGGGAGACCCAGTACTTC. It yields the protein CSAIAGGETQYF.